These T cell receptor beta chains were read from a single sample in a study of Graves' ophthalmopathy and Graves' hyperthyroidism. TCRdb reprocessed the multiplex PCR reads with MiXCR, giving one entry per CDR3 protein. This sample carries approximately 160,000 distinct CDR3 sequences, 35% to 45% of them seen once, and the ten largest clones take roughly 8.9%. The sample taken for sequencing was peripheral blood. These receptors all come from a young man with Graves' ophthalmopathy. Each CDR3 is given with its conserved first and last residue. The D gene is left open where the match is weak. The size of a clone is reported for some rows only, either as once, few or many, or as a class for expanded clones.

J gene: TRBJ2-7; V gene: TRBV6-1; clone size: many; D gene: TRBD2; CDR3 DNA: TGTGCCAGCAGTGAAGCGACTAGCGGGAGGACTAAGCGCGAGCAGTACTTC; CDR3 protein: CASSEATSGRTKREQYF
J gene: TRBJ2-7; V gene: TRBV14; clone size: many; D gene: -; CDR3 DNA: TGTGCCAGCAGCCAAGGCGGGGAGCAGTACTTC; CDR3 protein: CASSQGGEQYF
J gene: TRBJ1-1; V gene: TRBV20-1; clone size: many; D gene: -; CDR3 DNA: TGCAGTGCTAGAACGGACAGACTGACTGAAGCTTTCTTT; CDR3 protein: CSARTDRLTEAFF
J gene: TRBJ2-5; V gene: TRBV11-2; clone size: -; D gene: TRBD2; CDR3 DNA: TGTGCCAGCAGCATGGACGGGGGGGGTTCGACCCAGTACTTC; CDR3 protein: CASSMDGGGSTQYF
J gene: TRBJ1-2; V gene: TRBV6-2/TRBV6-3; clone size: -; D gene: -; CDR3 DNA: TGTGCCAGCAGTTACTGGAGCGGCAGTGGCTACACCTTC; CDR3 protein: CASSYWSGSGYTF
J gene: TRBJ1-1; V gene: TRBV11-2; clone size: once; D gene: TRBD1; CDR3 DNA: TGTGCCAGCAGCGCCCGGACAGGGTTTGGTGCCCGTGAAGCTTTCTTT; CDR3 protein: CASSARTGFGAREAFF
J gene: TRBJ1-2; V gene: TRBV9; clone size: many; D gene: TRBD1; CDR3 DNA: TGTGCCAGCAGCGTAAGTACAGGGGGCGTCGACGGCTACACCTTC; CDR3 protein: CASSVSTGGVDGYTF
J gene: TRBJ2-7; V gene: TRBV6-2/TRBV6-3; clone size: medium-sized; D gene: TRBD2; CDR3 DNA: TGTGCCAGCGAGGCGGGAGGGCTCGAGCAGTACTTC; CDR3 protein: CASEAGGLEQYF
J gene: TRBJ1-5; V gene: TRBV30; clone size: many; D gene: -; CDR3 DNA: TGTGCCTGGAGTGTAACGCGGGGGGCACCTCAGCCCCAGCATTTT; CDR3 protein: CAWSVTRGAPQPQHF
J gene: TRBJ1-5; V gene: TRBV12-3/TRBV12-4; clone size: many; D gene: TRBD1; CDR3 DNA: TGTGCCAGCAGTTTCGGGACAGGTGGGATTCAGCCCCAGCATTTT; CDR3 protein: CASSFGTGGIQPQHF
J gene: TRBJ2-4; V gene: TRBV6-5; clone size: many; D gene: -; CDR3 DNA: TGTGCCAGCAGTTACCTGAGCCGAGGTGAAGACATTCAGTACTTC; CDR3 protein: CASSYLSRGEDIQYF
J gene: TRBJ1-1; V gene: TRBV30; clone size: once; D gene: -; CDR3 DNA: TGTGCCTGGAGTTTCCCCGGCACTGAAGCTTTCTTT; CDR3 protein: CAWSFPGTEAFF
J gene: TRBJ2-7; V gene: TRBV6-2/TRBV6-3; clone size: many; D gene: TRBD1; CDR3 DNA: TGTGCCAGCAGTCGACAGGGGTACGAGCAGTACTTC; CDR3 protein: CASSRQGYEQYF
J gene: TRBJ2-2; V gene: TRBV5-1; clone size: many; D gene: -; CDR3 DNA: TGCGCCAGCAGCCGCGGGACAGATCGGACCGGGGAGCTGTTTTTT; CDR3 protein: CASSRGTDRTGELFF
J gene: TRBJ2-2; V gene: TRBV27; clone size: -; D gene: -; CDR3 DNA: TGTGCCAGCAGCCTCACGGGGGTCTCCTACACCGGGGAGCTGTTTTTT; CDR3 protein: CASSLTGVSYTGELFF
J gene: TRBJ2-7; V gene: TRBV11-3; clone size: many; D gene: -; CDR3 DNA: TGTGCCAGCAGCTCATCCGGGACGGGACTCTACGAGCAGTACTTC; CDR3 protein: CASSSSGTGLYEQYF
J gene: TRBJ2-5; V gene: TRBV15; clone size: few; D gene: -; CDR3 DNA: TGTGCCACCAGCAGTGGGGCGACAGAGGAGACCCAGTACTTC; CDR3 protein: CATSSGATEETQYF
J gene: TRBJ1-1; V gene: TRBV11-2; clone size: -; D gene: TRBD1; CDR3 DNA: TGTGCCAGCAGCTGGGACAGGCGAACTGTCGGGGCTGAAGCTTTCTTT; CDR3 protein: CASSWDRRTVGAEAFF
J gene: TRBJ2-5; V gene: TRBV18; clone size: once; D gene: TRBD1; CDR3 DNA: TGTGCCAGCTCACTCGGACAGGACCAAGAGACCCAGTACTTC; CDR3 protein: CASSLGQDQETQYF
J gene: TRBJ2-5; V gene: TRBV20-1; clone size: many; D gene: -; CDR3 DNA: TGCAGTGCTAGAGATTTTGGGGTGGAGGACAGAGACCAAGAGACCCAGTACTTC; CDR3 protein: CSARDFGVEDRDQETQYF
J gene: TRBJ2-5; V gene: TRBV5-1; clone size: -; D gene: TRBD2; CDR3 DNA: TGCGCCAGCAGCTTGGCCGGGACTACCGTGGGGGAGACCCAGTACTTC; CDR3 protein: CASSLAGTTVGETQYF
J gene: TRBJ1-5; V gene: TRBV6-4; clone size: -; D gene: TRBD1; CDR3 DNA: TGTGCCAGCAGTCCGACAGGGGTGGGCAATCAGCCCCAGCATTTT; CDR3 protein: CASSPTGVGNQPQHF
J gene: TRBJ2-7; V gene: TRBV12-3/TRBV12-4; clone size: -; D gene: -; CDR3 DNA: TGTGCCAGTCGGAGGGGCGCGTACGAGCAGTACTTC; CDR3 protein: CASRRGAYEQYF
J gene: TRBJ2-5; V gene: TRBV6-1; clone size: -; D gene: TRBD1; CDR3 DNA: TGTGCCAGCAGGGTTCACAGGGGACAAGAGACCCAGTACTTC; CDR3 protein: CASRVHRGQETQYF
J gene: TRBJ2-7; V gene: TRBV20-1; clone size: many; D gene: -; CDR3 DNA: TGCAGTGCTAGACGGGGGAACGAGCAGTACTTC; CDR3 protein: CSARRGNEQYF
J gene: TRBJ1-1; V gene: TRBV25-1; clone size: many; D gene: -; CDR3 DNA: TGTGCCAGCAGTGCGACAGGTTCAACTGAAGCTTTCTTT; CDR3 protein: CASSATGSTEAFF
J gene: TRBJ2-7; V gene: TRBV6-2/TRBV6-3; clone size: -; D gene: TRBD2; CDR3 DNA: TGTGCCAGCAGTCAGCGGGGACCGAACTCCTACGAGCAGTACTTC; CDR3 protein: CASSQRGPNSYEQYF
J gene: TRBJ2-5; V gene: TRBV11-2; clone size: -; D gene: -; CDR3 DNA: TGTGCCAGCAGCAAATTCGACAGCCCAGAGACCCAGTACTTC; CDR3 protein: CASSKFDSPETQYF
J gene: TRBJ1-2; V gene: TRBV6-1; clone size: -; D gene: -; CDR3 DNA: TGTGCCAGCAGTGGGGAGGGCTCCGGGCCAAGCTCCTACACCTTC; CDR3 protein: CASSGEGSGPSSYTF
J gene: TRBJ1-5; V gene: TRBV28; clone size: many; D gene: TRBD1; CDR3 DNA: TGTGCCAGCAGTTTGGACAGGGGAGGCAATCAGCCCCAGCATTTT; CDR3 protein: CASSLDRGGNQPQHF
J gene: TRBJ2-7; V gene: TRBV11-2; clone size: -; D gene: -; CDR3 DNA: TGTGCCAGCAGCCCTTCAGGGGGTAGCGGATACGAGCAGTACTTC; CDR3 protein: CASSPSGGSGYEQYF
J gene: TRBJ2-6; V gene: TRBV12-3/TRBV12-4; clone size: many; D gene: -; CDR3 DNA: TGTGCCAGCAAACCATACTCTGGGGCCAACGTCCTGACTTTC; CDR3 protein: CASKPYSGANVLTF
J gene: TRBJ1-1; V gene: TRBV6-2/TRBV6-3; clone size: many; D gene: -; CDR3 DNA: TGTGCCAGCAGCCGATCCGGGGGGTACACTGAAGCTTTCTTT; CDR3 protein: CASSRSGGYTEAFF
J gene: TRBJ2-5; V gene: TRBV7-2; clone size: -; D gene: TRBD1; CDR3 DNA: TGTGCCAGCAGCTTCCGGACAGGGCGACAAGAGACCCAGTACTTC; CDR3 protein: CASSFRTGRQETQYF
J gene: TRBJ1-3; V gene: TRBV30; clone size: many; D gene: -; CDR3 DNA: TGTGCCTGGATACAGTTGGGAAACACCATATATTTT; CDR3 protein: CAWIQLGNTIYF
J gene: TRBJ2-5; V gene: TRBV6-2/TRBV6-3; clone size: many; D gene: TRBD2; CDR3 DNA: TGTGCCAGCGGGACTAGCGGCGCGGGGAGGGGGGCCCAGTACTTC; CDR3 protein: CASGTSGAGRGAQYF
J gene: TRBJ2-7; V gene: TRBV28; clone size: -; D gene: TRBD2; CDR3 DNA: TGTGCCAGCGGGGGTCCCAGCGGGAGGGCGGGTCGGCAGTACTTC; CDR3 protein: CASGGPSGRAGRQYF
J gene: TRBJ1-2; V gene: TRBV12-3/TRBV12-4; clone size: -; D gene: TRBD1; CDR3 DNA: TGTGCCAGCAGTTTACAGGGGGCGCGTTTTGGCTACACCTTC; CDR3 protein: CASSLQGARFGYTF
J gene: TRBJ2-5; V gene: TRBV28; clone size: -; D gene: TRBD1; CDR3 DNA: TGTGCCAGCAGCCCAACCACCGGGACAGCGGAGACCCAGTACTTC; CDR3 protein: CASSPTTGTAETQYF
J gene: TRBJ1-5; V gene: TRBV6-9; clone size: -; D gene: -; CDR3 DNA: TGTGCCAGCAGTTCGTACAGGGTGGTTAAGCCCCAGCATTTT; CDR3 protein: CASSSYRVVKPQHF
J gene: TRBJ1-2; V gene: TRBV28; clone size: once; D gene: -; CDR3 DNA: TGCGCCAGCAGCGACTCGGGACTCAACTATGGCTACACCTTC; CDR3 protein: CASSDSGLNYGYTF
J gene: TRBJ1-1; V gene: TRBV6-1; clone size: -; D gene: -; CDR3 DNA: TGTGCCAGCAGTGAACTCGCCCAAAAGAACACTGAAGCTTTCTTT; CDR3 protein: CASSELAQKNTEAFF
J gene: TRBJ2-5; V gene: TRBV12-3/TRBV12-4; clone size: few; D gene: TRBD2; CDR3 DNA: TGTGCCAGCAGCCAACCGGGACTAGCGATGGAGACCCAGTACTTC; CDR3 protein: CASSQPGLAMETQYF